This is a list of T cell receptor beta chains from one sample in a study of graft-versus-host responses after intestinal transplantation. Profiling relied on immunoSEQ multiplex PCR, and the TCRdb table lists in-frame clones only, not all of them. The table has under 45,000 clones, approximately 93% seen once; the top ten hold around 3.6%. Sequences were derived from PBMCs, sampled approximately 740 days after intestinal transplantation. The receptors come from a human patient who received an intestinal transplant, so some T cells may come from the graft donor. Both conserved end residues are part of each CDR3. Fields, in order: J gene, D gene, V gene, clone size, CDR3 length, CDR3 protein, CDR3 DNA. A D gene is named only where the DNA matches it firmly. Rows may omit the clone size; those that give it use once, few, many or a size class.

J: TRBJ2-3
D: TRBD2
V: TRBV9
size: once
length: 16
CDR3: CASSARTSGVLDTQYF
DNA: TGTGCCAGCAGCGCTCGGACTAGCGGGGTTCTCGATACGCAGTATTTT

J: TRBJ2-7
D: NA
V: TRBV6-6
size: once
length: 11
CDR3: CASSYSKGQYF
DNA: TGTGCCAGCAGTTACTCGAAAGGGCAGTACTTC

J: TRBJ2-4
D: TRBD1
V: TRBV5-6
size: NA
length: 15
CDR3: CASSFYRGAKNIQYF
DNA: TGTGCCAGCAGCTTTTACAGGGGGGCCAAAAACATTCAGTACTTC

J: TRBJ1-5
D: NA
V: TRBV6-5
size: NA
length: 13
CDR3: CASSEYSNQPQHF
DNA: TGTGCCAGCAGTGAATATAGCAATCAGCCCCAGCATTTT

J: TRBJ2-5
D: TRBD2
V: TRBV12-5
size: NA
length: 14
CDR3: CASGSAGGPETQYF
DNA: TGTGCTAGTGGTTCTGCGGGAGGGCCGGAGACCCAGTACTTC

J: TRBJ2-7
D: NA
V: TRBV7-9
size: NA
length: 15
CDR3: CASSRPGTDSYEQYF
DNA: TGTGCCAGCAGCCGCCCCGGGACGGACTCCTACGAGCAGTACTTC

J: TRBJ2-5
D: NA
V: TRBV7-9
size: NA
length: 16
CDR3: CASSRGRGFIEETQYF
DNA: TGTGCCAGCAGCAGGGGGAGAGGCTTCATCGAGGAGACCCAGTACTTC

J: TRBJ1-3
D: NA
V: TRBV14
size: NA
length: 20
CDR3: CASSQGGAGGKGGSGNTIYF
DNA: TGTGCCAGCAGCCAAGGGGGAGCGGGGGGTAAAGGAGGATCTGGAAACACCATATATTTT

J: TRBJ1-2
D: TRBD1
V: TRBV10-1
size: NA
length: 20
CDR3: CATTALKPGQGIRGGYGYTF
DNA: TGCGCCACCACAGCTCTAAAGCCGGGACAGGGAATTCGGGGAGGCTATGGCTACACCTTC

J: TRBJ2-7
D: TRBD2
V: TRBV5-4
size: NA
length: 16
CDR3: CASSQGAGLAAYEQYF
DNA: TGTGCCAGCAGCCAAGGGGCGGGACTAGCGGCATACGAGCAGTACTTC

J: TRBJ2-3
D: NA
V: TRBV7-2
size: once
length: 16
CDR3: CASMLFGGVLADMQYF
DNA: TGTGCCAGCATGTTATTTGGGGGAGTCCTCGCAGATATGCAGTATTTT

J: TRBJ1-4
D: NA
V: TRBV6-1
size: NA
length: 15
CDR3: CASIPGGEGVIRLFF
DNA: TGTGCCAGCATCCCTGGAGGAGAGGGGGTTATACGTCTGTTTTTT

J: TRBJ2-3
D: NA
V: TRBV2
size: NA
length: 12
CDR3: CASSEGTDTQYF
DNA: TGTGCCAGCAGCGAGGGAACAGATACGCAGTATTTT

J: TRBJ2-2
D: NA
V: TRBV6-5
size: NA
length: 15
CDR3: CASSLMGWSTGELFF
DNA: TGTGCCAGCAGTTTAATGGGTTGGAGCACCGGGGAGCTGTTTTTT

J: TRBJ2-7
D: NA
V: TRBV6-6
size: NA
length: 12
CDR3: CASSWEGGEQYF
DNA: TGTGCCAGCAGTTGGGAAGGGGGAGAGCAGTACTTC

J: TRBJ1-2
D: TRBD1
V: TRBV6-1
size: NA
length: 14
CDR3: CAANPRRDSKGYTF
DNA: TGTGCCGCAAACCCCCGTAGGGACAGTAAGGGCTACACCTTC